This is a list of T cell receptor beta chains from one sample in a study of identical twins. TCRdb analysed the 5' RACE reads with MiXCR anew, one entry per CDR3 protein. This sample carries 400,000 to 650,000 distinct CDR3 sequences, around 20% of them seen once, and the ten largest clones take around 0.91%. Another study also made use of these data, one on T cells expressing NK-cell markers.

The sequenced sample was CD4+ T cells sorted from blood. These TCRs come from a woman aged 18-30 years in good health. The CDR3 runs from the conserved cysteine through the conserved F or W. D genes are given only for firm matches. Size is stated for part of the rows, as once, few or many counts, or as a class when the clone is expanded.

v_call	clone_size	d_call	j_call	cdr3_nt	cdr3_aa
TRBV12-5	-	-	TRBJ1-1	TGTGCTAGTGGTTTGGGCCAAGTGGAGACTGAAGCTTTCTTT	CASGLGQVETEAFF
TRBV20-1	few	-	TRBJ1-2	TGCAGTGCTAGATCGACAGGCGGCTACACCTTC	CSARSTGGYTF
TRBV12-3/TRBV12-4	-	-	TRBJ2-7	TGTGCCAGCAGTGACCCGGGGACCAATCTTCGCTTC	CASSDPGTNLRF
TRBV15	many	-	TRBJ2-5	TGTGCCACCAGCAGAGGCAGGATTGCGGAGACCCAGTACTTC	CATSRGRIAETQYF
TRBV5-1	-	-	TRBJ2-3	TGCGCCAGCAGCTTTGAATCAGATACGCAGTATTTT	CASSFESDTQYF
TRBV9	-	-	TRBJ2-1	TGTGCCAGCAGCATGAGACCTTTAGCACCCAATGAGCAGTTCTTC	CASSMRPLAPNEQFF
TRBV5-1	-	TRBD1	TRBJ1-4	TGCGCCAGCAGCTTAGGACAGGGAACTAATGAAAAACTGTTTTTT	CASSLGQGTNEKLFF
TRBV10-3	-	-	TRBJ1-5	TGTGCCATCAGCCCGGACAGTCATCAGCCCCAGCATTTT	CAISPDSHQPQHF
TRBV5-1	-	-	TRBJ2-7	TGCGCCAGCAAGGGCCAGGGGACCCTTTACGAGCAGTACTTC	CASKGQGTLYEQYF
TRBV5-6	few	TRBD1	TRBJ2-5	TGTGCCAGCAGCTTGGGACAGGGGGCTCGAAAGACCCAGTACTTC	CASSLGQGARKTQYF
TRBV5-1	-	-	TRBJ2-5	TGCGCCAGCAGGGAGGGGTGGAGAGAGACCCAGTACTTC	CASREGWRETQYF
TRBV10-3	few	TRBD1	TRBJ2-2	TGTGCCATCAGTGACGACAGGGACACCGGGGAGCTGTTTTTT	CAISDDRDTGELFF
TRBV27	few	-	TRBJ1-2	TGTGCCAGCAGTTTAATAACTGGTCCGGGACGGAGATATGGCTACACCTTC	CASSLITGPGRRYGYTF
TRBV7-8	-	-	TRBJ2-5	TGTGCCAGCACGGCACAGCCCAACCAAGAGACCCAGTACTTC	CASTAQPNQETQYF
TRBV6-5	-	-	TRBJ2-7	TGTGCCAGCAGTTACTCTTCGGGGTCTCACTCCTACGAGCAGTACTTC	CASSYSSGSHSYEQYF
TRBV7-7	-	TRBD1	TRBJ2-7	TGTGCCAGCAGCATTCGGACAGGGGCCGACTACGAGCAGTACTTC	CASSIRTGADYEQYF
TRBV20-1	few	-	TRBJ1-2	TGCAGTGCTAGCCCCACTTACACCCATTCTGGCTACACCTTC	CSASPTYTHSGYTF
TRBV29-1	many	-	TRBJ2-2	TGCAGCGTTGAAGGACAGACCACCGGGGAGCTGTTTTTT	CSVEGQTTGELFF
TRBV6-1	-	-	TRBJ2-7	TGTGCCAGCGTCTTTTCCGGGTTCAAGCAGTACTTC	CASVFSGFKQYF
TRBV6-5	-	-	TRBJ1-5	TGTGCCAGCAGTTACTACCCCCCGGGCAATCAGCCCCAGCATTTT	CASSYYPPGNQPQHF
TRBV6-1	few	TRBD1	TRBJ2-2	TGTGCCATTAGACAGGGGGCGTATGCCGGGGAGCTGTTTTTT	CAIRQGAYAGELFF
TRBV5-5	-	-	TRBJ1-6	TGTGCCAGCAGCATACTCCCGGGTTCACCCCTCCACTTT	CASSILPGSPLHF
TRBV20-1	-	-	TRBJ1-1	TGCAGTGCTAGAAAAATGGGGGTGAGGAACACTGAAGCTTTCTTT	CSARKMGVRNTEAFF
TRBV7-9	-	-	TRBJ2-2	TGTGCCAGCACCCTTAGAGCGCAGGGGTCGGACACCGGGGAGCTGTTTTTT	CASTLRAQGSDTGELFF
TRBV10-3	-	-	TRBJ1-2	TGTGCCATCAGTGACTCGACGGCCGGTGGCTACACCTTC	CAISDSTAGGYTF
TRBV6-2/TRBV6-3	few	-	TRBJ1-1	TGTGCCAGCAGTTACAGGATGGGGACTGAAGCTTTCTTT	CASSYRMGTEAFF
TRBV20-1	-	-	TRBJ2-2	TGCAGTGCATTTTTCGGGGGGAACACCGGGGAGCTGTTTTTT	CSAFFGGNTGELFF
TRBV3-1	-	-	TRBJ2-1	TGTGCCAGCAGTAGTCAGAAAGGGCAGTTCTTC	CASSSQKGQFF
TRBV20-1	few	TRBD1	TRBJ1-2	TGCAGTGCTAGAGATTATCGGACAGGGCTTTCTAGTGGCTACACCTTC	CSARDYRTGLSSGYTF
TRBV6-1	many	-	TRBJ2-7	TGTGCCAGCACCCATACCCCAGGGGCGGAGACGCAGTACTTC	CASTHTPGAETQYF
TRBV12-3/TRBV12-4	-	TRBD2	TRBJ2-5	TGTGCCACCGGGACTAGCGTAGAGACCCAGTACTTC	CATGTSVETQYF
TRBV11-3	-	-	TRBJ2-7	TGTGCCAGCAGCCCCGACGGGTACGAGCAGTACTTC	CASSPDGYEQYF
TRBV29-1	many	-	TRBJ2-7	TGCAGCGTTGGGAACTCTGATGACTACGAGCAGTACTTC	CSVGNSDDYEQYF
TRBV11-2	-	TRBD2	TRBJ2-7	TGTGCCAGCAGCTTAGAGGTTGGAGCGGGAATCTACTACGAGCAGTACTTC	CASSLEVGAGIYYEQYF
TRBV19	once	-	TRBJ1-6	TGTGCCAGTAGTATAGGAGGCGCAGGGGCACCGAATTCACCCCTCCACTTT	CASSIGGAGAPNSPLHF
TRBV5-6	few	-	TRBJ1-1	TGTGCCAGCAGCCCGGGACACCGGAACACTGAAGCTTTCTTT	CASSPGHRNTEAFF
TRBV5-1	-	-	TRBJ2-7	TGCGCCAGCAGCCCCGACAGGACGAGCTCCTACGAGCAGTACTTC	CASSPDRTSSYEQYF
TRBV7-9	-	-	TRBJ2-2	TGTGCCAGCAGCTCCCCCGGACAGTTTGGGGAGCTGTTTTTT	CASSSPGQFGELFF
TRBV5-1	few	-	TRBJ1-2	TGCGCCAGCAGCTGGACCCACAGCTTCTATGGCTACACCTTC	CASSWTHSFYGYTF
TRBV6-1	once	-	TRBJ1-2	TGTGCCAGCAGACCAACAGGGCTCTATGGCTACACCTTC	CASRPTGLYGYTF
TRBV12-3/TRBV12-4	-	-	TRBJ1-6	TGTGCCAGCAGTAGGGGGGACTCACCCCTCCACTTT	CASSRGDSPLHF
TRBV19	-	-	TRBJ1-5	TGTGCCAGTAGTATATGGCAAGGAAATAATCAGCCCCAGCATTTT	CASSIWQGNNQPQHF
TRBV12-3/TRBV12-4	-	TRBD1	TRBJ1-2	TGTGCCAGCAGTTTGGGACAGGCCGATAACTATGGCTACACCTTC	CASSLGQADNYGYTF
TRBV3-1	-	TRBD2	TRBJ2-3	TGTGCCAGCAGCCAAGGTGCCGGACTAGCGGGGGGGCCTTTGCCTACGCAGTATTTT	CASSQGAGLAGGPLPTQYF
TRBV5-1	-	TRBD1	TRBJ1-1	TGCGCCAGCAGCTTACCGGACAGGGGCACTGAAGCTTTCTTT	CASSLPDRGTEAFF
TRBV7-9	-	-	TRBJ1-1	TGTGCCGTAAATCTGGGGATTGAAGCTTTCTTT	CAVNLGIEAFF
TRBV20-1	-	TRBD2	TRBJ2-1	TGCAGTGCTAGGCTAGCGGGGGCATCCAATGAGCAGTTCTTC	CSARLAGASNEQFF
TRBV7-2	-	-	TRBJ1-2	TGTGCCAGCAGCGCCTTCAGGGGTTACACCTTC	CASSAFRGYTF
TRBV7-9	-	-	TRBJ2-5	TGTGCCAGCAGCGTGGGACAAAAAGAGACCCAGTACTTC	CASSVGQKETQYF
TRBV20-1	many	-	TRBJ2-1	TGCAGTGCTAGAGAGGGGGGATGGGAGCAGTTCTTC	CSAREGGWEQFF
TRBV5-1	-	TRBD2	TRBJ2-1	TGCGCCAGCAGAGCGGGAGTGGAGCAGTTCTTC	CASRAGVEQFF
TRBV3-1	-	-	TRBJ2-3	TGTGCCAGCAGCCAAAGGGCAGTCACAGATACGCAGTATTTT	CASSQRAVTDTQYF
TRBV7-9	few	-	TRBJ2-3	TGTGCCAGCAGCTTAGGGTTGCCGGGCACAGATACGCAGTATTTT	CASSLGLPGTDTQYF
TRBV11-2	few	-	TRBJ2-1	TGTGCCAGCAGCTCCGGCCCAAACCAAGAGCAGTTCTTC	CASSSGPNQEQFF
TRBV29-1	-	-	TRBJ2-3	TGCAGCGTTGTCCAGCGCACAGATACGCAGTATTTT	CSVVQRTDTQYF
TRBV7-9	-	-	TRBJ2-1	TGTGCCAGCAGCTTAATGCGGGGCTCCTACAATGAGCAGTTCTTC	CASSLMRGSYNEQFF
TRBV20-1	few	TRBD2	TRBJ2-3	TGCAGTGCTAGAGATTGGGGGGGATGGAGAGCGGGCCGCACAGATACGCAGTATTTT	CSARDWGGWRAGRTDTQYF
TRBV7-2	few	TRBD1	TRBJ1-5	TGTGCCAGCAGCCGGGGGACAGGGCTTAGCAATCAGCCCCAGCATTTT	CASSRGTGLSNQPQHF